A selection of T cell receptor beta chains follows, all from one sample in a study of T cell responses to AZD1222 COVID-19 vaccine. The table came from immunoSEQ multiplex PCR; TCRdb's copy has only in-frame clones and leaves some out. The sample consists of some 88,000 clones, about 92% of them appearing once. The source material was peripheral blood, sampled on day 0 of AZD1222 vaccination. All receptors derive from an adult in good health. The CDR3 runs from the conserved cysteine through the conserved F or W. The D gene is left open where the match is weak. Not every row has a clone size; where given, it reads once, few, many or a size class.

CDR3nt | CDR3aa | j_gene | abundance | v_gene | d_gene
TGTGCCAGCAGTTTTACTAGCGGGAGGGCCGGCACCGGGGAGCTGTTTTTT | CASSFTSGRAGTGELFF | TRBJ2-2 | . | TRBV28 | TRBD2
TGTGCCAGCAGTGAGGTGGGACAGCGCTCTGGAAACACCATATATTTT | CASSEVGQRSGNTIYF | TRBJ1-3 | . | TRBV2 | TRBD1
TGTGCCAGTAGTACCCGCCAGGGGACCTACCATAATTCACCCCTCCACTTT | CASSTRQGTYHNSPLHF | TRBJ1-6 | . | TRBV19 | .
TGTGCCAGCAGTTCGCTTAAGGGAAAACTGTTTTTT | CASSSLKGKLFF | TRBJ1-4 | . | TRBV28 | .
TGTGCCTGGAGTTCCCCGGCGCAGGGAGGGACTGAAGCTTTCTTT | CAWSSPAQGGTEAFF | TRBJ1-1 | . | TRBV30 | .
TGTGCCAGCAGCCTTCAAAGGGTGGGCAATCAGCCCCAGCATTTT | CASSLQRVGNQPQHF | TRBJ1-5 | . | TRBV7-8 | .
TGTGTCAGAAGCCCGGAAGGGGAGTATAGCAATCAGCCCCAGCATTTT | CVRSPEGEYSNQPQHF | TRBJ1-5 | once | TRBV7-5 | .
TGCAGTGCTAGTGGCTGGGACAGTAACACCGGGGAGCTGTTTTTT | CSASGWDSNTGELFF | TRBJ2-2 | once | TRBV20-1 | TRBD1
TGTGCCAGCAGCCCCCAGGGGGGGACAGCTCTCTATAATTCACCCCTCCACTTT | CASSPQGGTALYNSPLHF | TRBJ1-6 | once | TRBV7-2 | TRBD1
TGTGCCAGCAGCCCAAGAGGGAATAGCAATCAGCCCCAGCATTTT | CASSPRGNSNQPQHF | TRBJ1-5 | . | TRBV27 | .
TGTGCCAGCAGCCCTATAGGGGCGGGGGCCGAGCAGTACTTC | CASSPIGAGAEQYF | TRBJ2-7 | . | TRBV14 | .
TGTGCCAGCAGCCAATCAGCCCCCTCTACAAACTATGGCTACACCTTC | CASSQSAPSTNYGYTF | TRBJ1-2 | . | TRBV3-1/TRBV3-2 | .
TGTGCCAGCAGCTTAGGCCCTAGCGGGAGTCGCACCGGGGAGCTGTTTTTT | CASSLGPSGSRTGELFF | TRBJ2-2 | once | TRBV11-2 | TRBD2
TGTGCCAGCAGTGATATGGGGACAGAAAAATTTGAGCAGTTCTTC | CASSDMGTEKFEQFF | TRBJ2-1 | . | TRBV25-1 | TRBD1
TGTGCCAGCAGCGTAGTGTCCGGGGAGCTGTTTTTT | CASSVVSGELFF | TRBJ2-2 | . | TRBV9 | .
TGTGCCAGCACCCTACGGACGGGTTACTCTGGGGCCAACGTCCTGACTTTC | CASTLRTGYSGANVLTF | TRBJ2-6 | . | TRBV28 | .
TGTGCCAGCGAAAGCTCTGGAAACACCATATATTTT | CASESSGNTIYF | TRBJ1-3 | . | TRBV6-6 | .
TGTGCCAGCAGCCGTCTAGCGGGAGGGGGCAACACCGGGGAGCTGTTTTTT | CASSRLAGGGNTGELFF | TRBJ2-2 | . | TRBV27 | TRBD2
TGCGCCAGCAGCCAAGAGTTTCTAGAGGGTACAGATACGCAGTATTTT | CASSQEFLEGTDTQYF | TRBJ2-3 | . | TRBV4-3 | .
TGTGCCAGCCTACTCAAGCCCGGGACTGGCATAAGGGAGCAGTACTTC | CASLLKPGTGIREQYF | TRBJ2-7 | . | TRBV28 | .
TGCGCCAGCAGCCAAGATCTCGCGTTTGAGCAGTTCTTC | CASSQDLAFEQFF | TRBJ2-1 | . | TRBV4-3 | .
TGTGCCAGCACTTACTCCCGGGACTCAATTTTCTACGAGCAGTACTTC | CASTYSRDSIFYEQYF | TRBJ2-7 | . | TRBV6-2/TRBV6-3 | .